Reported below is one TCR beta chain. This sample was taken from a study of technical replicates of blood from a few donors. The method was immunoSEQ multiplex PCR; TCRdb's version includes in-frame clones alone and lacks a portion of them. The sample includes approximately 85,000 clones, about 90% of them seen just once. Specimen: T cells isolated from PBMCs. The receptor's source is a human donor in good health.

The CDR3 protein is CASSKRGTGHEQYF. The CDR3 DNA reads TGTGCCAGCAGCAAACGGGGCACAGGGCACGAGCAGTACTTC. This rearrangement joins TRBV21-1 to TRBJ2-7; TRBD1, the D gene given by the table, was not confirmed from the DNA. TRBV21-1 is described as a pseudogene. This CDR3 region has 14 residues.